These 10 T cell receptor beta chains share one sample of origin, sequenced in a study of graft-versus-host responses after intestinal transplantation. Profiling relied on immunoSEQ multiplex PCR, and the TCRdb table lists in-frame clones only, not all of them. Of fewer than 15,000 clones in the sample, 80% to 90% are singletons; the top ten hold about 50%. This sample comprised PBMCs, obtained roughly 130 days after transplant. These receptors all stem from a human patient who received an intestinal transplant, so some T cells may come from the graft donor.

This clone turned up a few times. The V call is TRBV11-3, the J call TRBJ2-7, with no clear D. The germline CDR1 and CDR2 sequences are SGHNT and YENEEA. The CDR3 consists of 11 residues. The germline V and J ends were trimmed by 1 base and 4 bases, with 2 bases remaining between them. DNA for the CDR3: TGTGCCAGCAGCTTAGCTTACGAGCAGTACTTC. Residues: CASSLAYEQYF.

The chain recombines TRBV9 with TRBJ2-7; tentatively, D is TRBD2 (6 bases). Germline V gives CDR1 SGDLS, CDR2 YYNGEE. This CDR3 has 14 residues. Trimming removed 0 bases at V and 2 bases at J, with 9 bases between. The CDR3 sequence: CASSVGEVPYEQYF. For the CDR3, the DNA is TGTGCCAGCAGCGTAGGGGAGGTCCCCTACGAGCAGTACTTC.

The rearrangement uses TRBV19 and TRBJ1-5, with D perhaps matching TRBD1 (6 bases). Trimming left V 2 bases short and J 2 bases short, with 7 bases between. Germline CDR1 LNHDA, CDR2 SQIVND (reference sequence). The CDR3 extends over 14 amino acids. The CDR3 spells CASSIRTGNQPQHF. The CDR3 DNA is TGTGCCAGTAGTATACGGACAGGCAATCAGCCCCAGCATTTT. Full variable domain (outside the CDR3, taken from reference TRBV19 and TRBJ1-5): DGGITQSPKYLFRKEGQNVTLSCEQNLNHDAMYWYRQDPGQGLRLIYYSQIVNDFQKGDIAEGYSVSREKKESFPLTVTSAQKNPTAFYLCASSIRTGNQPQHFGDGTRLSIL.

The chain carries TRBV18 and TRBJ1-4; unclear D gene. Germline loops: CDR1 KGHSH, CDR2 LQKENI. The CDR3 extends over 14 amino acids. V lost 1 base and J 0 bases, leaving 3 bases between the germline ends. CDR3: CASSPLSTNEKLFF. As DNA, the CDR3 is TGTGCCAGCTCACCACTGTCAACTAATGAAAAACTGTTTTTT.

The chain is built from TRBV7-2 and TRBJ2-5; D uncertain. V was trimmed by 1 base and J by 5 bases, leaving 14 bases between them. The germline V gene encodes CDR1 SGHTA and CDR2 FQGNSA. CDR3 length equals 15 residues. The CDR3: CASSLDPTVGETQYF. The CDR3 coding sequence is TGTGCCAGCAGCTTAGATCCTACAGTCGGGGAGACCCAGTACTTC.

This clone has just a few counts. V gene TRBV27 combines with J gene TRBJ2-7, with 9 positions matching TRBD1. The V segment lost 11 bases and the J segment 2 bases; nucleotides outside the gene matches: 4. Germline V CDR1 and CDR2: MNHEY, SMNVEV (reference sequence). CDR3 length: 12 amino acids. CDR3 nucleotides: TGTGCCTCCCGACAGGGGGCCTACGAGCAGTACTTC. Translated, it gives CASRQGAYEQYF.

The chain has TRBV30 and TRBJ2-1; perhaps TRBD1 as D (6 bases). This CDR3 is 13 amino acids long. V was cut by 0 bases and J by 8 bases, with 11 bases left in between. Germline loops: CDR1 GTSNPN, CDR2 SVGIG (reference sequence). The CDR3 region is CAWSVLGGHEQFF. In nucleotides, the CDR3 is TGTGCCTGGAGTGTATTAGGGGGACATGAGCAGTTCTTC.

The CDR3 sequence is CASSLRTGGKTF. The CDR3 DNA follows: TGTGCCAGCAGTTTAAGGACTGGAGGTAAAACCTTC. V and J are TRBV28 and TRBJ1-2; D unclear. The CDR3 is made up of 12 amino acids. Trimming pared 2 bases from V and 14 bases from J, leaving 15 bases between. Germline V gene sequence: CDR1 MDHEN, CDR2 SYDVKM.

The V call is TRBV28, the J call TRBJ2-7, with no clear D. V shed 6 bases and J shed 7 bases, with 19 bases lying between them. Germline lookup yields CDR1 MDHEN and CDR2 SYDVKM. CDR3 length: 14 residues. Here the CDR3 reads CASRLEWGSEEQYF. DNA for the CDR3: TGTGCCAGCAGGCTCGAATGGGGTTCTGAAGAGCAGTACTTC. The entire variable domain, with the rest obtained from reference TRBV28 and TRBJ2-7, is as follows: DVKVTQSSRYLVKRTGEKVFLECVQDMDHENMFWYRQDPGLGLRLIYFSYDVKMKEKGDIPEGYSVSREKKERFSLILESASTNQTSMYLCASRLEWGSEEQYFGPGTRLTVT.

J is TRBJ1-2 and V is TRBV19; no definite D call. V lost 7 bases and J lost 7, with 10 bases in between. This CDR3 is 11 amino acids long. CDR1 and CDR2 (germline): LNHDA, SQIVND (reference sequence). The CDR3 region has the DNA TGTGCCAGTAAAAGGAACAGTGGCTACACCTTC. Translating gives CASKRNSGYTF.